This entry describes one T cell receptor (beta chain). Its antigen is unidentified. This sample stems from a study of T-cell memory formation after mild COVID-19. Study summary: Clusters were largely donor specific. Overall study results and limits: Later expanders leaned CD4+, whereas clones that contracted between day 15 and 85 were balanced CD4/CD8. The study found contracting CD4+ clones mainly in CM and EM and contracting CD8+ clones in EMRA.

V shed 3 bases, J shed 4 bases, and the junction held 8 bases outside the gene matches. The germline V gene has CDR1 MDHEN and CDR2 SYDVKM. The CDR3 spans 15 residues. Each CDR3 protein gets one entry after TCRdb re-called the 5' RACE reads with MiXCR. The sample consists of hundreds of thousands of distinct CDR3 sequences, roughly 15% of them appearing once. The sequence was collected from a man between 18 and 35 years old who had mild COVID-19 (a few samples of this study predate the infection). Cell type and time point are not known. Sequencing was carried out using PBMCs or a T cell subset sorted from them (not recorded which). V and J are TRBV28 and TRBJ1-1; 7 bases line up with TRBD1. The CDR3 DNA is TGTGCCAGCAGTTTTCAGGGCAGGGGGGGCACTGAAGCTTTCTTT. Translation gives CASSFQGRGGTEAFF.